One T cell receptor beta chain is described in this entry. As originally analysed: How many nucleated cells were present was estimated from reference gene primer amplification. Using immunoSEQ multiplex PCR, the repertoire was profiled, and TCRdb retains in-frame clones only, with some absent. V and J calls and clone size are copied from that table; D and trimming were computed from the DNA. The sample lists around 150,000 clones; 70% to 85% were seen once. The sample comes from a study of blood T cell repertoires in COVID-19. Study-wide background: Sites across the United States, Italy and Spain contributed samples from acute and convalescent COVID-19. T cells, B-cell-depleted T cells, or PBMCs provided the cDNA or gDNA that served as material.

Germline V gives CDR1 MNHNS, CDR2 SASEGT. CDR3 size: 14 residues. With 1 base removed from V and 1 base from J, the gap between germline ends came to 7 bases. The chain employs TRBV6-1 and TRBJ1-1, with D unclear. This clonotype was obtained from a woman of 80 years or more with acute or convalescent COVID-19. The source material was peripheral blood. The CDR3 protein is CASSEVGGNTEAFF. The DNA for the CDR3 is TGTGCCAGCAGTGAAGTAGGCGGGAACACTGAAGCTTTCTTT.